A single sample gave rise to the 3 T cell receptor beta chains below, sequenced in a study of blood T cell repertoires in COVID-19. Some clones are missing from TCRdb's copy, which holds only in-frame ones; the method was immunoSEQ multiplex PCR. The repertoire consists of about 200,000 clones, with about 91% occurring once and the leading ten covering roughly 1.5%. The sample consisted of peripheral blood. The receptors were sampled from a man between 18 and 29 years old with active or convalescent COVID-19.

The J gene is TRBJ2-7, the V gene TRBV4-2; D call uncertain. CDR3 length equals 13 residues. Germline V CDR1 and CDR2: LGHNA, YNFKEQ. Trimming cost V 1 base and J 6 bases, with 10 bases left between them. DNA for the CDR3: TGTGCCAGCAGCCAAGTCGTCACCGGCGAGCAGTACTTC. This gives the protein CASSQVVTGEQYF.

The V and J genes are TRBV15 and TRBJ1-2; 7 bases are a match to TRBD1. V dropped 4 bases and J dropped 2; count of bases not matched to a gene: 10. Germline values: CDR1 LNHNV, CDR2 YYDKDF (reference sequence). The CDR3 contains 16 residues. For the CDR3, the DNA is TGTGCCACCAGCACGGTCCCCGGGACAGCAAACTATGGCTACACCTTC. It codes for CATSTVPGTANYGYTF.

CDR3 residues: CASSQQGSTGELFF. CDR3 sequence (DNA): TGCGCCAGCAGTCAACAGGGATCCACCGGGGAGCTGTTTTTT. V gene TRBV23-1 combines with J gene TRBJ2-2; D is possibly TRBD1 (5 bases). TRBV23-1 falls under the ORF class, with uncertain function. Trimming pared 2 bases from V and 4 bases from J, leaving 8 bases between. The CDR3 covers 14 residues.